The 14 T cell receptor beta chains listed next were all sequenced from one sample in a study of T cell repertoires in cytomegalovirus infection. TCRdb reanalysed the reads using MiXCR and keeps one entry per CDR3 protein. The profile covers 400,000 to 550,000 distinct CDR3 sequences, with about 10% appearing a single time and roughly 10% taken by the ten largest. Input material: PBMCs. The source of these receptors is a human donor in good health (CMV status not recorded). Some clones in this sample may be carry-over from other donors' samples.

The chain combines TRBV19 with TRBJ2-1; D ambiguous. The V end was cut by 1 base, the J end by 8 bases, with 3 bases between. Germline V gives CDR1 LNHDA, CDR2 SQIVND (reference sequence). The CDR3 has 11 residues. The CDR3 loop reads CASSIVDEQFF. CDR3 sequence (DNA): TGTGCCAGTAGTATAGTAGATGAGCAGTTCTTC.

This chain links TRBV12-3 or TRBV12-4 with TRBJ1-2; weak D call: TRBD1 (5 bases). The CDR3 is made up of 12 amino acids. Trimming removed 6 bases at V and 8 bases at J, with 13 bases between. CDR3 DNA sequence: TGTGCCAGCAGCGGGCAGGGCGGCGGCTACACCTTC. Translating it yields CASSGQGGGYTF.

This clonotype has a handful of counts. The chain has TRBV5-1 and TRBJ2-2, with 12 positions matching TRBD1. Per germline, CDR1 SGHRS and CDR2 YFSETQ. The CDR3 spans 16 residues. V lost 5 bases, J lost 6 bases, and 8 bases stayed unmatched. The CDR3 loop reads CASRAGTGGPAGELFF. CDR3 DNA: TGCGCCAGCAGGGCCGGGACAGGGGGCCCGGCCGGGGAGCTGTTTTTT.

At least ten counts were recorded for this clonotype. This sequence joins TRBV4-2 and TRBJ2-1; D perhaps matches TRBD2 (5 bases). The CDR3 sequence is 16 residues long. Germline CDR1 and CDR2: LGHNA and YNFKEQ. V was trimmed by 1 base and J by 5 bases, leaving 15 bases between them. The CDR3 spells CASSQGSSMRDNEQFF. In DNA, the CDR3 is TGTGCCAGCAGCCAAGGATCAAGCATGAGGGACAATGAGCAGTTCTTC.

This clonotype appeared many times. V and J are TRBV20-1 and TRBJ1-2, with D unresolved. CDR1 and CDR2 (germline): DFQATT, SNEGSKA (reference sequence). Trimming pared 6 bases from V and 0 bases from J, leaving 11 bases between. There are 13 residues in the CDR3. CDR3 amino acids: CSAPVIANYGYTF. CDR3 in DNA: TGCAGTGCCCCGGTGATAGCTAACTATGGCTACACCTTC.

This clonotype was picked up many times. The CDR3 bases are TGTGCCAGCAGCTTAGATCATATCGACCGGGCCAGCAGAAGAAGAAACACCATATATTTT. It encodes CASSLDHIDRASRRRNTIYF. V is TRBV11-2 and J is TRBJ1-3; no clear D. Germline assignment: CDR1 SGHAT and CDR2 FQNNGV. This CDR3 has 20 residues. Trimming took off 0 bases at V and 5 bases at J, with 26 bases between the two ends.

This clonotype has just a few counts. The V gene is TRBV20-1, the J gene TRBJ1-4; the D is unclear. V was pared by 3 bases and J by 8 bases, with 13 bases between. The CDR3 length is 13 residues. CDR1 is DFQATT and CDR2 is SNEGSKA in the germline V gene (reference sequence). This CDR3 is CSARPGNEEKLFF. In DNA form, the CDR3 reads TGCAGTGCTAGGCCCGGGAACGAAGAAAAACTGTTTTTT.

The CDR3 spells CAPRPYEQYF. The CDR3 nucleotides read TGCGCCCCTAGGCCGTACGAGCAGTACTTC. V and J are TRBV5-1 and TRBJ2-7; D is unresolved. This CDR3 has 10 amino acids. CDR1 and CDR2 from the germline V gene are SGHRS and YFSETQ. Trimming took 10 bases from V and 4 from J, leaving 9 bases between them.

This clonotype was counted ten times or more. The chain joins TRBV7-9 to TRBJ1-1, with D perhaps matching TRBD1 (5 bases). Trimming pared 6 bases from V and 8 bases from J, leaving 16 bases between. Germline loops: CDR1 SEHNR, CDR2 FQNEAQ (reference sequence). CDR3 length: 13 amino acids. The CDR3: CASRRRDPGEAFF. In nucleotides, the CDR3 is TGTGCCAGCAGGAGGAGGGACCCGGGGGAAGCTTTCTTT.

The chain joins TRBV29-1 to TRBJ1-1; D not certain. In germline, CDR1 is SQVTM, CDR2 ANQGSEA. The CDR3 contains 11 residues. Trimming left V 0 bases short and J 5 bases short, with 4 bases between. CDR3 region: CSVEEGTEAFF. For the CDR3, the DNA is TGCAGCGTTGAAGAAGGGACTGAAGCTTTCTTT.

At least ten counts were recorded for this clonotype. This chain connects TRBV11-2 to TRBJ2-1, with D tentatively TRBD2 (6 bases). CDR1 is SGHAT, CDR2 FQNNGV, per germline. Trimming shortened V by 1 base and J by 8 bases, and 12 bases separated the two germline ends. The CDR3 consists of 14 residues. The CDR3 protein is CASSLVGGGDEQFF. The CDR3 coding sequence is TGTGCCAGCAGCTTAGTGGGGGGAGGTGATGAGCAGTTCTTC. Combining the CDR3 with reference TRBV11-2 and TRBJ2-1 gives the whole variable domain EAGVAQSPRYKIIEKRQSVAFWCNPISGHATLYWYQQILGQGPKLLIQFQNNGVVDDSQLPKDRFSAERLKGVDSTLKIQPAKLEDSAVYLCASSLVGGGDEQFFGPGTRLTVL.

Regarding this clonotype: With a much larger clone just one base away, this may be a read error. This sequence joins TRBV6-8 and TRBJ1-1; no firm D call. The CDR3 consists of 11 residues. Between the trimmed V and J ends, which lost 5 bases and 10 bases, there was a span of 11 bases. Germline assignment: CDR1 MNHGY and CDR2 SAAAGT. The CDR3 sequence is CASSQEQRAFF. CDR3 DNA: TGTGCCAGCAGTCAAGAACAACGAGCTTTCTTT.

V and J are TRBV5-1 and TRBJ2-1; 12 nucleotides agree with TRBD1. Germline V CDR1 and CDR2: SGHRS, YFSETQ. The CDR3 loop spans 16 amino acids. With 3 bases clipped from V and 4 bases from J, the junction kept 5 bases outside the gene matches. DNA of the CDR3: TGCGCCAGCAGCTCGGGGGACAGGGGGCTGTACAATGAGCAGTTCTTC. Translated, it gives CASSSGDRGLYNEQFF.

This clonotype showed up just a few times. The rearrangement joins TRBV15 to TRBJ1-1; D may be TRBD1 (6 bases). V was clipped by 2 bases and J by 5 bases, with 15 bases between them. Germline values: CDR1 LNHNV, CDR2 YYDKDF (reference sequence). This CDR3 is 15 amino acids long. As DNA, the CDR3 is TGTGCCACCAGCAGAAAGCAGGCAGGGGATACTGAAGCTTTCTTT. Translating gives CATSRKQAGDTEAFF.